This paragraph covers one TCR beta chain sequence. Its cognate antigen is unknown. The assay was immunoSEQ multiplex PCR, and TCRdb's table has in-frame clones only and misses some. The sample consists of approximately 86,000 clones, around 84% of them appearing once. The CDR3 loop spans 15 amino acids. V dropped 1 base and J dropped 4; count of bases not matched to a gene: 5. Germline assignment: CDR1 GTSNPN and CDR2 SVGIG (reference sequence). The data derive from a study of OX40 agonist ivuxolimab in advanced cancers. At the level of the study: The drug used for patients, ivuxolimab, was an agonistic anti-OX40 (CD134) antibody. Patients were infused with ivuxolimab every 2 weeks at 0.01 to 10 mg/kg.

Study-wide results and caveats: It was not determined which antigens were specifically recognized by the peripheral T cells that had undergone clonal expansion. In the 0.1 to 3.0 mg/kg range, CD4+ and CD8+ blood T cells had expanded clonally by week 6.

This sequence was found in an adult with an advanced solid tumor such as melanoma, head and neck, liver or kidney cancer. This specimen consisted of CD4+ or CD8+ T cells sorted from blood, obtained in a trial of the OX40 agonist ivuxolimab. The rearrangement links TRBV30 to TRBJ1-5; TRBD1 matches at 9 bases. DNA of the CDR3: TGTGCCTGGAGTGCAAAGACAGGGGGGAATCAGCCCCAGCATTTT. Its protein product is CAWSAKTGGNQPQHF.